This T cell receptor beta chain was obtained from a study of naive and memory T cell subsets. The SP2 primer and nested alpha and beta constant region primers amplified ligated cDNA in four rounds. From the UMI-ligation and nested PCR reads, TCRdb called clonotypes with MiXCR, one entry per CDR3 protein. Of some 21,000 distinct CDR3 sequences detected, 6% appear once; the ten largest clones hold approximately 5.7%. The length of the CDR3 is 16 residues. Trimming at V came to 11 bases and at J to 4 bases, leaving 16 bases not matched to a gene. Germline V gene sequence: CDR1 LNHDA, CDR2 SQIVND (reference sequence). Treatment specified: skin biopsy from PPD injection site in Mantoux-positive individual. TCR cDNA received a 3' ligated oligonucleotide that carried a UMI. Overall study results and limits: More TCRs at tuberculin sites were read as hypersensitivity T cell infiltration.

By proportion, this clonotype is medium-sized. Its antigen remains unidentified. The genes are TRBV19 and TRBJ1-5; TRBD1 matches 8 bases. Material: skin, obtained from a tuberculin skin test site. This clonotype originated in an adult in good health. CDR3 DNA: TGTGCCGCGGGAGGCAGGGGGCTAAGGGGGAATCAGCCCCAGCATTTT. This encodes CAAGGRGLRGNQPQHF. Supplemented by reference TRBV19 and TRBJ1-5, the full variable domain reads DGGITQSPKYLFRKEGQNVTLSCEQNLNHDAMYWYRQDPGQGLRLIYYSQIVNDFQKGDIAEGYSVSREKKESFPLTVTSAQKNPTAFYLCAAGGRGLRGNQPQHFGDGTRLSIL.